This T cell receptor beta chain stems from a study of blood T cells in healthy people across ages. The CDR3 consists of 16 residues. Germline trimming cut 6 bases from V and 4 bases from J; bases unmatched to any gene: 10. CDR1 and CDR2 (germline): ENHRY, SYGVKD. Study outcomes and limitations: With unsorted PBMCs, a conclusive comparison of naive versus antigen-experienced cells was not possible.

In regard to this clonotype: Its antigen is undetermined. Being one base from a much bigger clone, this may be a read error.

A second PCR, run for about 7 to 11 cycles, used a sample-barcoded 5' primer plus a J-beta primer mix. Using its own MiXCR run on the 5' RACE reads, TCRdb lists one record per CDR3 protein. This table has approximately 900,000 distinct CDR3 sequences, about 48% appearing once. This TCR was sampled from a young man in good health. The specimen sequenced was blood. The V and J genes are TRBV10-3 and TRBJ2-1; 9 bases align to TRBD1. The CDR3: CAIRGGTGGEYNEQFF. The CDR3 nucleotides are TGTGCCATCAGGGGCGGAACAGGGGGCGAATACAATGAGCAGTTCTTC.